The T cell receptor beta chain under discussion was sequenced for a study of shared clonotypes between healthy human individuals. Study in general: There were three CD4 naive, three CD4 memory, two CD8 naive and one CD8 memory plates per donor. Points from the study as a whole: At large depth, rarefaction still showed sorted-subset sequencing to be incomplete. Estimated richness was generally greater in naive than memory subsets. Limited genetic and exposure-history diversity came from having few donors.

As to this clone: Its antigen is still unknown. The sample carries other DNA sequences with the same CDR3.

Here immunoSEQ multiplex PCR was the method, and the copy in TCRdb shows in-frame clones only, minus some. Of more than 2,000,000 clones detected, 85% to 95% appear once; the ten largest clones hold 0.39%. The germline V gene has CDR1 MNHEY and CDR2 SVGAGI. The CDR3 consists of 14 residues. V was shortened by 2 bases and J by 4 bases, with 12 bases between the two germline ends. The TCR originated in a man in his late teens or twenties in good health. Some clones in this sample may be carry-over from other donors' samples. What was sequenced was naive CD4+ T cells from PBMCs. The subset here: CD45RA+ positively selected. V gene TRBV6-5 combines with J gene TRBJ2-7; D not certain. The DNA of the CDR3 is TGTGCCAGCAGTTACGACGGCACCAGGTACGAGCAGTACTTC. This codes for CASSYDGTRYEQYF.